This T cell receptor beta chain was retrieved from a study of T cell responses to AZD1222 COVID-19 vaccine. Whole-study findings and limits: White British people made up most donors, females outnumbered males, and clonal diversity was possibly underestimated. Close to half of spike-specific TCRs reportedly recognize unmutated variant regions.

In regard to this clone: Its antigen is not known.

Measured with immunoSEQ multiplex PCR; TCRdb has only the in-frame clones, and not every one. The sample carries roughly 110,000 clones, about 90% recorded once. V was shortened by 3 bases and J by 1 base, with 6 bases between the two germline ends. The CDR3 has 13 residues. Germline loops: CDR1 SEHNR, CDR2 FQNEAQ (reference sequence). The receptor was isolated from an adult who received the AZD1222 COVID-19 vaccine. Material: peripheral blood, obtained 28 days after the second AZD1222 dose. The rearrangement uses TRBV7-9 and TRBJ2-5; unclear D gene. The CDR3 bases are TGTGCCAGCAGCTTTCATAGCCAAGAGACCCAGTACTTC. Translated, it gives CASSFHSQETQYF.